The T cell receptor beta chain under discussion was sequenced for a study of T-cell memory formation after mild COVID-19. In the study overall: The study found TCR clusters largely donor specific. Study-level findings and limits: Researchers report contracting CD4+ clones mostly in CM and EM, with CD8+ clones in EMRA. Within pre-infection memory, some responding clones were found, suggesting cross-reactive memory joined.

This clonotype was observed many times. Its specificity is unknown. 5'RACE primed at constant segments yielded TCR alpha and TCR beta cDNA libraries bearing sample barcodes and UMIs. TCRdb re-called the 5' RACE reads through MiXCR, storing one row per CDR3 protein. The sample consists of 280,000 or so distinct CDR3 sequences, 7.5% to 9.5% of them appearing once. This CDR3 comprises 13 residues. Unmatched junction bases numbered 4, after V lost 6 bases and J lost 4 bases. CDR1 and CDR2 (germline): DFQATT, SNEGSKA (reference sequence). J is TRBJ2-3 and V is TRBV20-1; 10 bases are shared with TRBD2. The source of this sequence is a young man who had mild COVID-19 (a few samples of this study predate the infection). Cell type and time point are not known. Sequencing was done on a sample of PBMCs or a T cell subset sorted from them (not recorded which). The CDR3 DNA sequence: TGCAGTGCACCGAGCGGGGGGGCAGATACGCAGTATTTT. Residues: CSAPSGGADTQYF.